The 14 T cell receptor beta chains presented below share a single source sample, sequenced in a study of blood T cell repertoires in COVID-19. Generated by immunoSEQ multiplex PCR, the TCRdb table keeps only in-frame clones and is missing some. The profile shows fewer than 250,000 clones, more than 70% of them singletons. The specimen was peripheral blood. The origin of the receptors is a woman aged 45-65 years with acute or convalescent COVID-19.

V gene TRBV28 combines with J gene TRBJ1-3; D call uncertain. Germline-derived CDR1 and CDR2 are MDHEN and SYDVKM. The germline V and J ends were trimmed by 1 base and 4 bases, with 5 bases remaining between them. The CDR3 runs 13 residues. This chain's CDR3 is CASSLLQGNTIYF. As DNA, the CDR3 is TGTGCCAGCAGTTTATTGCAGGGAAACACCATATATTTT.

CDR3 protein: CASSQGGQSSFSSQPQHF. CDR3 nucleotides: TGTGCCAGCAGCCAGGGAGGCCAGTCGTCCTTCTCAAGTCAGCCCCAGCATTTT. The rearrangement links TRBV7-2 to TRBJ1-5, with D possibly TRBD1 on 5 matching bases. CDR1 SGHTA and CDR2 FQGNSA come from the germline V gene. The CDR3 covers 18 residues. V dropped 5 bases and J dropped 6 bases, with 26 bases sitting between them.

This clone appeared a few times. This chain uses TRBV5-1 with TRBJ1-1; 9 nucleotides match TRBD1. V trimming: 2 bases; J trimming: 5 bases; junction bases outside the gene matches: 4. The germline gives CDR1 SGHRS, CDR2 YFSETQ. The CDR3 totals 14 residues. The CDR3 region is CASSFQQGATEAFF. The CDR3 DNA reads TGCGCCAGCAGCTTTCAACAGGGGGCAACTGAAGCTTTCTTT.

V usage is TRBV11-2 and J usage is TRBJ1-2; 8 bases line up with TRBD1. Per the germline V gene, CDR1 is SGHAT and CDR2 is FQNNGV. Unmatched junction bases numbered 15, after V lost 0 bases and J lost 6 bases. This CDR3 comprises 18 residues. The CDR3 sequence: CASSLDFRFGGRGHGYTF. CDR3 sequence (DNA): TGTGCCAGCAGCTTAGACTTCCGTTTCGGTGGCAGGGGGCATGGCTACACCTTC.

This chain uses TRBV3-1 (or the pseudogene TRBV3-2) with TRBJ2-2, with a tentative D call TRBD2 (6 bases). The CDR3 runs 15 residues. The V end was cut by 4 bases, the J end by 6 bases, with 15 bases between. The V gene's germline CDR1 is LGHDT and CDR2 YNNKEL (reference sequence). In nucleotides, the CDR3 is TGTGCCAGCAGCCCCGAGGGACGGGAGCCCGGGGAGCTGTTTTTT. This encodes CASSPEGREPGELFF.

This chain connects TRBV24-1 to TRBJ2-1; the D gene is possibly TRBD2 (6 bases). V dropped 3 bases and J dropped 7 bases, with 15 bases sitting between them. The V gene's germline CDR1 is KGHDR and CDR2 SFDVKD. The CDR3 covers 15 residues. The CDR3 DNA reads TGTGCCACCAGTGATGGCGGATGGGGGGAAAATGAGCAGTTCTTC. Translating gives CATSDGGWGENEQFF.

In regard to this clone: The identical CDR3 is also encoded by other nucleotide sequences in the sample. V is TRBV3-1 (or the pseudogene TRBV3-2) and J is TRBJ1-6; 9 nucleotides agree with TRBD1. The CDR3 has 14 amino acids. Per germline, CDR1 LGHDT and CDR2 YNNKEL (reference sequence). Unmatched junction bases numbered 1, after V lost 4 bases and J lost 6 bases. CDR3 amino acids: CASSPGQGNSPLHF. As DNA, the CDR3 is TGTGCCAGCAGCCCGGGACAGGGTAATTCACCCCTCCACTTT.

This chain links TRBV5-1 with TRBJ2-7; 8 nucleotides line up with TRBD1. V dropped 4 bases and J dropped 5; count of bases not matched to a gene: 5. This CDR3 has 13 residues. Per germline, CDR1 SGHRS and CDR2 YFSETQ. CDR3 in amino acids: CASSKDRDDEQYF. As DNA, the CDR3 is TGCGCCAGCAGCAAGGACAGGGACGACGAGCAGTACTTC.

The V and J genes are TRBV21-1 and TRBJ2-1; the D segment call TRBD2 is taken from the table without a DNA check. TRBV21-1 is labeled a pseudogene. The CDR3 loop spans 19 amino acids. CDR3 sequence reads: CASSKKRDSTSGRAGEQFF. The CDR3, as DNA: TGTGCCAGCAGCAAAAAGCGCGACTCGACTAGCGGGAGGGCCGGTGAGCAGTTCTTC.

V gene TRBV2 combines with J gene TRBJ2-7; 9 bases map to TRBD1. CDR1 is SNHLY and CDR2 is FYNNEI in the germline V gene. V trimming: 8 bases; J trimming: 2 bases; junction bases outside the gene matches: 4. The CDR3 length is 13 residues. CDR3 nucleotide sequence: TGTGCCAGCGGGAGGACAGGGGCCTACGAGCAGTACTTC. As protein: CASGRTGAYEQYF.

This clone occurred once. The chain joins TRBV28 to TRBJ1-1, with a possible D match to TRBD1 (5 bases). V lost 6 bases and J 8 bases, leaving 7 bases between the germline ends. CDR3 length equals 10 residues. Germline lookup yields CDR1 MDHEN and CDR2 SYDVKM. The CDR3 here is CASSTGEAFF. As DNA, the CDR3 is TGTGCCAGCAGCACAGGAGAAGCTTTCTTT.

The chain joins TRBV5-4 to TRBJ2-7, with a tentative D call TRBD2 (5 bases). Germline CDR1 SGHNT, CDR2 YYREEE (reference sequence). V was trimmed by 5 bases and J by 9 bases, leaving 24 bases between them. This CDR3 has 15 amino acids. The CDR3 DNA follows: TGTGCCAGCAGACTGTGGGGAGTGGGATCTGACGGGCAGTACTTC. Its translation: CASRLWGVGSDGQYF.

This clone turned up a few times. The chain uses TRBV7-8 and TRBJ1-6; D is possibly TRBD1 (6 bases). This CDR3 spans 15 amino acids. CDR1 and CDR2 from the germline V gene are SGHVS and FQNEAQ. V lost 1 base and J 11 bases, leaving 15 bases between the germline ends. CDR3 DNA sequence: TGTGCCAGCAGCTTAGTCCCCAGGGGACTAGCACCCCTCCACTTT. Protein product: CASSLVPRGLAPLHF.

The rearrangement links TRBV11-2 to TRBJ2-1; 7 nucleotides line up with TRBD2. The germline V gene encodes CDR1 SGHAT and CDR2 FQNNGV. Trimming removed 0 bases from V and 9 bases from J; junction bases left unmatched: 5. This CDR3 has 14 amino acids. The DNA for the CDR3 is TGTGCCAGCAGCTTAGATGGGGGGGGTCTTGAGCAGTTCTTC. This codes for CASSLDGGGLEQFF.